Listed below are T cell receptor beta chains from one sample, sequenced in a study of cytomegalovirus exposure and HLA in healthy donors. Clones were sequenced by immunoSEQ multiplex PCR, and TCRdb holds only the in-frame ones, with some missing. There are over 150,000 clones in the sample; around 63% occur only once, and roughly 4.4% lies in the top ten. Specimen: PBMCs. Receptor source: a woman between 18 and 29 years old in good health and CMV-seropositive. The CDR3 runs from the conserved cysteine through the conserved F or W. The D gene is left open where the match is weak. The listing skips clone size in some rows; elsewhere it reads once, few, many or a size class.

>few|TRBJ2-1|TRBV7-8|.
CASSSPELQYDNEQFF
TGTGCCAGCAGCTCCCCAGAGCTACAGTACGACAATGAGCAGTTCTTC
>few|TRBJ2-1|TRBV5-4|TRBD2
CASSPGTSGGNEQFF
TGTGCCAGCAGCCCAGGGACTAGCGGGGGGAATGAGCAGTTCTTC
>.|TRBJ2-7|TRBV5-1|TRBD1
CASSLRTGDGEQYF
TGCGCCAGCAGCCTCCGGACAGGGGATGGCGAGCAGTACTTC
>few|TRBJ1-1|TRBV7-9|.
CATGDKMNTEAFF
TGTGCCACCGGGGACAAGATGAACACTGAAGCTTTCTTT
>once|TRBJ2-7|TRBV27|.
CASSPTGYEQYF
TGTGCCAGCAGCCCAACAGGCTACGAGCAGTACTTC
>.|TRBJ2-5|TRBV7-7|.
CASSLAPLAETQYF
TGTGCTAGCAGCTTAGCCCCCTTGGCAGAGACCCAGTACTTC
>.|TRBJ1-6|TRBV6-5|TRBD1
CAMSYRGDSPLHF
TGTGCCATGTCCTACAGGGGGGATTCACCCCTCCACTTT
>.|TRBJ2-1|TRBV10-2|TRBD2
CASRLAGDNEQFF
TGCGCCAGCAGACTAGCGGGGGACAATGAGCAGTTCTTC
>few|TRBJ1-5|TRBV6-1|TRBD1
CASSVGEVQGVFYQPQHF
TGTGCCAGCAGTGTAGGAGAGGTGCAGGGGGTTTTTTATCAGCCCCAGCATTTT
>.|TRBJ2-7|TRBV7-9|.
CASSLAILGANEQYF
TGTGCCAGCAGCTTAGCGATTCTGGGGGCAAACGAGCAGTACTTC
>few|TRBJ2-7|TRBV6-6|.
CASKKEGDIPYEQYF
TGTGCCAGCAAAAAGGAGGGAGATATACCTTACGAGCAGTACTTC
>few|TRBJ1-5|TRBV6-6|TRBD1
CASRRTGGAGQPQHF
TGTGCCAGCAGAAGGACAGGGGGCGCAGGCCAGCCCCAGCATTTT
>.|TRBJ2-7|TRBV18|.
CASSPRLAEEQYF
TGTGCCAGCTCACCAAGGCTAGCTGAAGAGCAGTACTTC
>.|TRBJ2-7|TRBV7-9|.
CASSLSPRGAGEQYF
TGTGCCAGCAGCTTATCTCCTCGGGGGGCAGGAGAGCAGTACTTC
>.|TRBJ1-2|TRBV5-1|.
CASSPRAGDGYTF
TGCGCCAGCAGCCCCAGGGCTGGTGATGGCTACACCTTC
>.|TRBJ1-5|TRBV10-1|TRBD1
CASSESSRTGGRGNQPQHF
TGCGCCAGCAGTGAGTCGTCCAGGACAGGGGGTCGGGGCAATCAGCCCCAGCATTTT